Reported below is one T cell receptor beta chain. This clone was observed once. Its antigen specificity is not known. No base quality values were provided; no much bigger clone lies one nucleotide off. These data originate in a study of blood T cell repertoires in COVID-19 (dated by TCRdb to about 2020). Notes on the research overall: Samples covering the acute and convalescent phases of COVID-19 were provided by collaborators in the United States, Italy and Spain. The prospective study material was composed of cDNA or gDNA derived from T cells, B-cell-depleted T cells, or PBMCs. The dataset comprised deeply sampled blood TCRbeta repertoires from subjects exposed to, actively infected with, or recovered from COVID-19. The repertoires were released in a freely available public database meant as a resource for research on the immune response to SARS-CoV-2. The samples were drawn from two sources: the first 160 participants of the ongoing ImmuneRACE study, and fewer than 1,500 subjects contributed by 6 global collaborators. Nearly every sample came with metadata listing a de-identified subject ID, COVID-19 status, age in years and sex. Where HLA class I and class II types were available, the types were taken from metadata supplied by the sample provider, not from assay-based typing.

In Seattle, one collaborating source enrolled patients while the infection was active and tracked those patients longitudinally over the course of disease. Each collaborating institution followed its own protocols to collect whole blood in K2EDTA tubes. For TCRbeta analysis, collaborator samples were shipped as frozen whole blood, as isolated PBMCs, or as DNA extracted from either sample type. The study at large found these results: The quantity of clinical and demographic metadata differed by source and by participant and was supplied without curation.

TCRbeta CDR3 regions were amplified from genomic DNA using the immunoSEQ Assay, a bias-controlled multiplex PCR. On the study's bioinformatics: Within the assay, amplification of reference gene primers was used to estimate how many nucleated cells each sample contained. To quantify the absolute abundance of each unique TCRbeta CDR3 rearrangement, sequence reads were collapsed and filtered. For each sample, productive Simpson clonality was calculated by taking the square root of Simpson's diversity index across productive rearrangements. TCRdb took this table from immuneACCESS and kept in-frame rearrangements with V and J called. Such tables lack part of the clones; where checked against another copy, unresolved V genes explain under half of the gap, and the rest is unexplained. D and trimming were read from the DNA, whereas the V and J calls and clone size are those reported in that table. The sample table lists around 60,000 clones, approximately 88% of them with a count of one. Jointly, the top ten make up about 16% of the sample.

The CDR3 has 14 amino acids, counting the end cysteine and phenylalanine. The read is trimmed to its CDR3 DNA, 42 bases read in frame from base 1. V is trimmed back by 5 bases and J by 6 bases, and the junction contains 8 bases that no gene match accounts for. Reading the germline V gene gives CDR1 SNHLY and CDR2 FYNNEI. The receptor's source is a man aged 60 to 75 with COVID-19, enrolled during active disease. Sequenced material: peripheral blood. The V gene is TRBV2 and the J gene is TRBJ1-1, with TRBD1 identical over 8 junction bases. In nucleotide form, the sequence is TGTGCCAGCAGTTCGAATCAGGGGGCGGCTGAAGCTTTCTTT. Its amino acids are CASSSNQGAAEAFF.